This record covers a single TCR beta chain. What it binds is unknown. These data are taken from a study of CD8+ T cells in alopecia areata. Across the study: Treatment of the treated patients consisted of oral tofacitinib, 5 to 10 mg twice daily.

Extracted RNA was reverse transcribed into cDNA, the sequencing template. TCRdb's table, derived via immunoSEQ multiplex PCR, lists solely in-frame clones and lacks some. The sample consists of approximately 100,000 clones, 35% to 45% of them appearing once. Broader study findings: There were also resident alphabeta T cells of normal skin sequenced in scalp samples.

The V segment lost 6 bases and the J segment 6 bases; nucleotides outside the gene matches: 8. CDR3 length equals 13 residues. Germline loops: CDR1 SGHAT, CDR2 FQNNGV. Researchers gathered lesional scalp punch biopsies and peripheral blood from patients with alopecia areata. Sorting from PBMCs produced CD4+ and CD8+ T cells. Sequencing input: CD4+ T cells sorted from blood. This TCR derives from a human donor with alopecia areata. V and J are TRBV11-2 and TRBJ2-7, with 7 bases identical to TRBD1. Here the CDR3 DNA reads TGTGCCAGCAGAGCATACGACAGGGCCGAGCAGTACTTC. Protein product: CASRAYDRAEQYF.